The source of this T cell receptor (beta chain) is a study of OX40 agonist ivuxolimab in advanced cancers. Regarding the complete study: Ivuxolimab was a fully human IgG2 agonistic monoclonal antibody targeting the costimulatory receptor OX40 (CD134). In the dose-escalation cohort, 65% to 90% of patients were male, and the mean age was around 60 years, with a range of roughly 20 to 80. Peripheral TCRbeta sequencing aimed to test whether ivuxolimab altered TCR sequence diversity and caused clonal T-cell expansion. Partial responses were achieved by three dose-escalation patients, of whom one had hepatocellular carcinoma and two had cutaneous melanoma. Patients were allowed to have had prior anti-PD-1, anti-PD-L1 or anti-CTLA-4 therapy, and around two fifths of the dose-escalation patients had been treated with checkpoint inhibitors. The paper describes the monotherapy dose-escalation part (N ≈ 50 patients) of the phase I trial of ivuxolimab. Of the 50 or so patients in dose escalation, approximately 20 had hepatocellular carcinoma, about 15 had melanoma, 9 had renal cell carcinoma and 9 had head and neck cancer. Intravenous ivuxolimab was administered to patients every 2 weeks at six dose levels: 0.01, 0.1, 0.3, 1.5, 3 and 10 mg/kg.

The study at large found these results: The antigen specificity of the peripheral T cells that underwent clonal expansion was not determined. After ivuxolimab, expanded clones were on average more numerous among CD8+ T cells than among CD4+ T cells. Low levels of normalized T-cell clonal expansion were also seen in some patients who did not respond. Partial responders in the 0.1-3.0 mg/kg groups had among the lowest normalized peripheral clonal expansion, especially among CD8+ T cells. At doses from 0.1 to 3.0 mg/kg, clonal expansion was seen in both CD4+ and CD8+ blood T cells between baseline and week 6.

The trial excluded patients who had a history of autoimmune disease or were on systemic immunosuppression. In every dose cohort, peripheral blood was drawn for TCR sequencing at baseline, cycle 4 day 1, and cycle 7 day 1. The samples were taken from a phase I, first-in-human, multicenter, open-label dose-escalation trial of ivuxolimab. Adults with locally advanced or metastatic melanoma, renal cell carcinoma, hepatocellular carcinoma or head and neck squamous cell carcinoma were enrolled in the trial. Before TCR sequencing, CD4+ T cells and CD8+ T cells were sorted from peripheral blood as separate populations. The CDR3 has 18 amino acids, counting the end cysteine and phenylalanine. The DNA shown is the 54-base CDR3, in frame from base 1. As encoded in the germline V gene, CDR1 is LGHNA while CDR2 is YSLEER. V drops 0 bases and J drops 1 base, leaving 16 bases in between. Genomic DNA was extracted from sorted cells for sequencing of the TCRbeta CDR3 region. The immunoSEQ Assay was used for sequencing of TCRbeta CDR3 regions. The immuneACCESS repertoire file appears here via TCRdb, limited to in-frame rearrangements. These files lack a portion of the clones; in checked studies, under half of the deficit traces to unresolved V genes, and the cause of the others is not known. The sample yields about 18,000 clones; 85% to 90% were counted once. The top ten hold around 71% of the sample.

As concerns this clone: Its antigen is unknown. The sample holds no much larger clone one base away, and base qualities are not on file.

This receptor was taken from an adult with an advanced solid tumor such as melanoma, head and neck, liver or kidney cancer. Here the sequenced sample was CD4+ or CD8+ T cells sorted from blood, taken in a trial of the OX40 agonist ivuxolimab. The receptor chain draws on TRBV4-3 and TRBJ2-1; TRBD1 could be the D gene, as 7 bases match. In nucleotides, the sequence is TGCGCCAGCAGCCAAGATCGGCAGGGGGGAAAATCCTACAATGAGCAGTTCTTC. It translates as CASSQDRQGGKSYNEQFF.